This T cell receptor beta chain emerged from a study of cytomegalovirus exposure and HLA in healthy donors. Study-wide results and caveats: HLA alleles were associated with roughly 15,000 TCR beta sequences in a later analysis at 0.05 false discovery rate. Certain indistinguishable V segments, among them TRBV6-2 and TRBV6-3, were excluded. TCR beta chain V- and J-gene trimming was linked, in a later analysis, to a missense variant in DCLRE1C.

Everyone who donated was a healthy bone marrow donor. As regards this clone: No antigen is known for it.

Germline CDR1 SQVTM, CDR2 ANQGSEA. The J segment lost 4 bases and the V segment lost 4 bases, leaving 0 bases of the junction unmatched. The CDR3 loop spans 11 amino acids. The PCR was carried out with 60 Vbeta primers and 13 Jbeta primers. The repertoire was sequenced with immunoSEQ multiplex PCR; TCRdb's copy has only in-frame clones and lacks some. The data show 55,000 to 85,000 clones, 55% to 80% seen once. Source material: PBMCs. The rearrangement links TRBV29-1 to TRBJ2-7, with 8 bases that match TRBD1. The TCR comes from a woman between 50 and 59 years old in good health and CMV-seronegative. The CDR3 DNA follows: TGCAGCGTTGGGACAGGGTACGAGCAGTACTTC. Its protein product is CSVGTGYEQYF.